The following is a T cell receptor (beta chain) sequence with its context. This clonotype was seen a handful of times. It has no known antigen specificity. Qualities for individual bases were not recorded, and no much larger clone is one base off. The source of the sample is a study of T cells after yellow fever vaccination (dated by TCRdb to the late 2010s). Background on the whole study: The SMART-Seq v4 Ultra Low Input RNA kit was used to prepare libraries from fractions with low cell numbers. Two healthy male donors, one aged 18 to 30 and one aged 30 to 40 years, made up the cohort. To follow T-cell clones before and after primary and booster YFV17D yellow fever vaccination, bulk TCR alpha and beta repertoires were sequenced over time. Blood samples were taken at several timepoints before and after primary and secondary immunization, and bulk PBMC replicates and cell subsets were isolated. The research as a whole found: A small fraction of clonotypes appeared in both the CD4 and CD8 compartments, likely as a result of convergent recombination. The secondary T-cell response was weaker than the primary response but faster, peaking on day 5 instead of day 15. After the booster, most of the clones that had expanded following primary vaccination were detected again (approximately 95% of CD4 and 80% to 90% of CD8), which suggests that memory was broadly maintained. Computational filtering was required because FACS-sorted repertoires could contain abundant contaminating clonotypes from the bulk population. The study included only a couple of donors, which limits how far the findings can be generalized.

According to the study, the label for this sample's treatment or condition signals: live attenuated yellow fever vaccine strain. PBMCs were isolated from peripheral blood using a standard Ficoll-Paque protocol. Dynabeads CD4 and CD8 positive selection kits were used to isolate the CD4 and CD8 T-cell fractions. TriZol was used to extract RNA from bulk PBMCs, from CD4 and CD8 fractions, and from dextramer-positive and dextramer-negative fractions. The run used an Illumina NovaSeq 6000. TCR cDNA was synthesized by 5'RACE template switching, which introduced a universal primer site and unique molecular identifiers. Priming for cDNA synthesis came from both the TCR alpha and TCR beta constant segments. Two PCR steps were used to amplify libraries, with sample barcodes and sequencing adapters being added in the second step. Sequencing of libraries was done on Illumina HiSeq 2500 (2x100 bp) or NovaSeq (2x150 bp). Per the source publication's procedure: MIGEC was used to demultiplex reads and collapse the reads into UMI consensus sequences, and MiXCR was used for V(D)J alignment. Clonotypes responding to the vaccine were identified with edgeR on replicate PBMC samples, with the criteria of FDR below 0.01 and a log2 fold change above 5 up to day 15. Bulk clonotypes were assigned CD4 or CD8 identity according to which sequenced CD4 or CD8 repertoire held them at higher abundance. The raw public reads went through TCRdb reprocessing: fastp at Q25, MiXCR clone calling, in-frame beta chains kept. Identical CDR3 protein sequences are pooled into one entry, listed with their most common genes and DNA. For this entry, the V and J calls and clone size follow TCRdb and not the study's own pipeline. The sample yields 120,000 or so distinct CDR3 sequences; 7.5% to 10% were counted once. The top ten clonotypes cover under 40% of the sample.

This material consisted of CD8+ T cells sorted from PBMCs, taken on the day of the yellow fever booster vaccination. This receptor was taken from a man aged 18 to 29 who received the YFV17D yellow fever vaccine.

The CDR3 region: CASRDMGGRNTEAFF. The nucleotides are TGTGCCAGCAGAGACATGGGGGGCAGGAACACTGAAGCTTTCTTT. The rearranged segments are TRBV7-9 and TRBJ1-1; TRBD1 is perhaps the D gene, given 6 matching bases. Including cysteine and phenylalanine, the CDR3 has 15 amino acids. Here the CDR3 DNA is all that survives: 45 bases in frame from base 1. V was cut back by 6 bases and J by 1 base, leaving a gap of 15 bases between them. The germline V gene (reference sequence) specifies SEHNR as CDR1 and FQNEAQ as CDR2. Full variable domain (CDR3 extended with the reference TRBV7-9 and TRBJ1-1 proteins): DTGVSQNPRHKITKRGQNVTFRCDPISEHNRLYWYRQTLGQGPEFLTYFQNEAQLEKSRLLSDRFSAERPKGSFSTLEIQRTEQGDSAMYLCASRDMGGRNTEAFFGQGTRLTVV.